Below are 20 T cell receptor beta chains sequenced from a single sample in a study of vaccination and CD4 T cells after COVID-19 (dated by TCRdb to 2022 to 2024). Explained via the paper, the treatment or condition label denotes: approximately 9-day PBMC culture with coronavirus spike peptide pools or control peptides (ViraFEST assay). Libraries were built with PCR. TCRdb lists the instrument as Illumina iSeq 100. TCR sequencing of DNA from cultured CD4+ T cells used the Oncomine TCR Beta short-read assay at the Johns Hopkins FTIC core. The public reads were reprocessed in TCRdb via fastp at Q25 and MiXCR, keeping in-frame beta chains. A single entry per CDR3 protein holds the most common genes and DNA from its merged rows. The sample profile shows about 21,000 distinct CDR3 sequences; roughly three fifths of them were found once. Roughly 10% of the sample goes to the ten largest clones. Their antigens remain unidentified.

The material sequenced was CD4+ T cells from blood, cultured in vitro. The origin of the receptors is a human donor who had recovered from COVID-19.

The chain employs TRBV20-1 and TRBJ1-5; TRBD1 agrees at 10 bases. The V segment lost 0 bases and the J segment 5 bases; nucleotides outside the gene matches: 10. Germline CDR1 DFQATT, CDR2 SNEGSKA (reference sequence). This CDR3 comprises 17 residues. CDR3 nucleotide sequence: TGCAGTGCTAGAGACTCCGGGACAGGGGTTTTATATCAGCCCCAGCATTTT. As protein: CSARDSGTGVLYQPQHF.

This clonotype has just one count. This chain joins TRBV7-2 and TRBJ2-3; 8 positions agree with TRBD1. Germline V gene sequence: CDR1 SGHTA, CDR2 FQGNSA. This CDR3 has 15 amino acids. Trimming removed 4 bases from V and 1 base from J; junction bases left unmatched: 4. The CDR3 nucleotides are TGTGCCAGCAGCTCGCAGGGGGCCGGCACAGATACGCAGTATTTT. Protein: CASSSQGAGTDTQYF. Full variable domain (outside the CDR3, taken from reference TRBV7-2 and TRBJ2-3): GAGVSQSPSNKVTEKGKDVELRCDPISGHTALYWYRQSLGQGLEFLIYFQGNSAPDKSGLPSDRFSAERTGGSVSTLTIQRTQQEDSAVYLCASSSQGAGTDTQYFGPGTRLTVL.

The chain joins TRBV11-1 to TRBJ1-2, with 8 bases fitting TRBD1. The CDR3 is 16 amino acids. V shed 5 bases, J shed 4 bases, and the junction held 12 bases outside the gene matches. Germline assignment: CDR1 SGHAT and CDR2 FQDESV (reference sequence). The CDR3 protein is CASSEPGTGRSYGYTF. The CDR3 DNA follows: TGTGCCAGCAGCGAACCCGGGACAGGACGTTCCTATGGCTACACCTTC.

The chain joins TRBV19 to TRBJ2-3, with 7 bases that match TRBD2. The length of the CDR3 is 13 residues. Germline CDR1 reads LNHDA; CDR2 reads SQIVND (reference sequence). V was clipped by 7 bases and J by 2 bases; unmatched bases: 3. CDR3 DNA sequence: TGTGCCAGTAAAGGGAGGGACACAGATACGCAGTATTTT. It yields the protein CASKGRDTDTQYF.

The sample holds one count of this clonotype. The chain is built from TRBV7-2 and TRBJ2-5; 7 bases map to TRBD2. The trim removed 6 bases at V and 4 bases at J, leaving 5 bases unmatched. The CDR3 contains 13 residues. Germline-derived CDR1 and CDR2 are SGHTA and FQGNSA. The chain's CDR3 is CASSSGLGETQYF. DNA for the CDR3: TGTGCCAGCAGTTCCGGACTAGGAGAGACCCAGTACTTC.

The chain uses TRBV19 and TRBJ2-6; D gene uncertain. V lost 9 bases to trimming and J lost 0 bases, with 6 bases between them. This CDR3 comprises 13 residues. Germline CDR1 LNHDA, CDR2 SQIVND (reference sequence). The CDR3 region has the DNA TGTGCCAGCCATCTCTCTGGGGCCAACGTCCTGACTTTC. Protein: CASHLSGANVLTF.

In DNA form, the CDR3 reads TGTGCCAGCAGTGCCCTAGGGGGAAACATTCAGTACTTC. This encodes CASSALGGNIQYF. This chain connects TRBV6-1 to TRBJ2-4, with D possibly TRBD1 on 6 matching bases. Trimming left V 4 bases short and J 6 bases short, with 10 bases between. This CDR3 spans 13 amino acids. CDR1 is MNHNS and CDR2 is SASEGT in the germline V gene.

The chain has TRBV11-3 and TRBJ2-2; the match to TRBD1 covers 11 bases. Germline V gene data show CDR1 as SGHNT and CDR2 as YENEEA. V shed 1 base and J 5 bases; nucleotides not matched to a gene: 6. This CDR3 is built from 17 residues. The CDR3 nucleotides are TGTGCCAGCAGCTTAGTCTTCGGACAGGGGGCGACCGGGGAGCTGTTTTTT. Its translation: CASSLVFGQGATGELFF. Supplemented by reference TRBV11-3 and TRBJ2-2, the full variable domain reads EAGVVQSPRYKIIEKKQPVAFWCNPISGHNTLYWYLQNLGQGPELLIRYENEEAVDDSQLPKDRFSAERLKGVDSTLKIQPAELGDSAVYLCASSLVFGQGATGELFFGEGSRLTVL.

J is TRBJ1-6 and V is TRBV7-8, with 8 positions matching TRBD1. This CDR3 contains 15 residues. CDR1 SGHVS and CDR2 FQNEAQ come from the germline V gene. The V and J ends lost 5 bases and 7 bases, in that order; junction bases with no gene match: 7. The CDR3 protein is CASSPGQGGNSPLHF. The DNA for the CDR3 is TGTGCCAGCAGCCCTGGACAGGGCGGGAATTCACCCCTCCACTTT. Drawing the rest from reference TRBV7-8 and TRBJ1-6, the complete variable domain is GAGVSQSPRYKVAKRGQDVALRCDPISGHVSLFWYQQALGQGPEFLTYFQNEAQLDKSGLPSDRFFAERPEGSVSTLKIQRTQQEDSAVYLCASSPGQGGNSPLHFGNGTRLTVT.

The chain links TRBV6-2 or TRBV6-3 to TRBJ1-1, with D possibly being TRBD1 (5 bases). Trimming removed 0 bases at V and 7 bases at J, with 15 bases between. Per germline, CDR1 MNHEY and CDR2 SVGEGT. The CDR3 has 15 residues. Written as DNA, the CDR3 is TGTGCCAGCAGTTACTCGTTAGGGGCAAAAATTGAAGCTTTCTTT. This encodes CASSYSLGAKIEAFF.

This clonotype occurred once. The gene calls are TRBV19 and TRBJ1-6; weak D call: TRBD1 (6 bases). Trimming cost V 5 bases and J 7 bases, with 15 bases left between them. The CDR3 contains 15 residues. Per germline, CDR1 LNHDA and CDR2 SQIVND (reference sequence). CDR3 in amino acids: CASSSTGTLNSPLHF. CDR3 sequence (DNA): TGTGCCAGTAGTTCAACCGGGACACTGAATTCACCCCTCCACTTT.

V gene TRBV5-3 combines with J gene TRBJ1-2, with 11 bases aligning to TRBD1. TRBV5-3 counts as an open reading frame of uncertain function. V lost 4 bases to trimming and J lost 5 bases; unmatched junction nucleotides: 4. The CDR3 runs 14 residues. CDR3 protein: CARSTGTGGYGYTF. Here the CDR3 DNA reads TGTGCCAGAAGCACCGGGACAGGGGGATATGGCTACACCTTC.

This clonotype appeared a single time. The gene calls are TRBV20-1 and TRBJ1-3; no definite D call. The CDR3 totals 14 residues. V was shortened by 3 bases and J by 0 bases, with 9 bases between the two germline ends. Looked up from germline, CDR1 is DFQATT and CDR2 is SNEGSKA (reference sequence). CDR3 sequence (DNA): TGCAGTGCTAGTAGAAGGAGCTCTGGAAACACCATATATTTT. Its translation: CSASRRSSGNTIYF.

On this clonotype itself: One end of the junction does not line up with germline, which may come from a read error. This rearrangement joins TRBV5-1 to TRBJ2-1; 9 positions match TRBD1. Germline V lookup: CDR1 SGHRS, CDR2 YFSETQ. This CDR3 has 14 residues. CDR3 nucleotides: TGCGCCAGCAGCTTACAGGGGGCGACCAGCCACACGCTCTTC. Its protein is CASSLQGATSHTLF.

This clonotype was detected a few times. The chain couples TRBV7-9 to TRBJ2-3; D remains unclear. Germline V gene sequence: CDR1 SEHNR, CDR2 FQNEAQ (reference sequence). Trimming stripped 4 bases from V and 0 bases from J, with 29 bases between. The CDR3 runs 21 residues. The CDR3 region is CASSSRPGEATLTDSTDTQYF. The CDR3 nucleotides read TGTGCCAGCAGCTCCCGTCCTGGGGAAGCGACGCTTACTGATAGCACAGATACGCAGTATTTT.

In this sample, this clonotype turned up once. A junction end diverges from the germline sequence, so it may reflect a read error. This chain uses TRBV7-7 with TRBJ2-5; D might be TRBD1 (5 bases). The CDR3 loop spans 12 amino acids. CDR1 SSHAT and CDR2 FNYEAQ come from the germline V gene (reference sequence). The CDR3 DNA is TGTGCTAGCAGCCAACAGGACGTGGCCCAGTACTTC. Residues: CASSQQDVAQYF.

CDR3 in DNA: TGCAGTGCCCAGACAGGGCTATACGAGCAGTACTTC. Translated, it gives CSAQTGLYEQYF. The chain links TRBV20-1 to TRBJ2-7; TRBD1 aligns across 7 bases. Germline lookup yields CDR1 DFQATT and CDR2 SNEGSKA (reference sequence). The CDR3 runs to 12 residues. V lost 6 bases and J lost 4; bases outside the gene matches: 6.

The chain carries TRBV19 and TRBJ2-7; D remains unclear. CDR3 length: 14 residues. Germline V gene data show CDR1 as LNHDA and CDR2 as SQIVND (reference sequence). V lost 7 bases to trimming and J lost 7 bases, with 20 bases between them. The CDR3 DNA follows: TGTGCCAGTAAGGTTTATGTGGAAGCCTGGGAGCAGTACTTC. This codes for CASKVYVEAWEQYF.

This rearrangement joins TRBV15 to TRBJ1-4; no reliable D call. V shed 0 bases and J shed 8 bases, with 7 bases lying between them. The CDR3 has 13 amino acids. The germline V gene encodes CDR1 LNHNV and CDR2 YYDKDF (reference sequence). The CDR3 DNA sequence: TGTGCCACCAGCAGAGATCGTGGGGAAAAACTGTTTTTT. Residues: CATSRDRGEKLFF.

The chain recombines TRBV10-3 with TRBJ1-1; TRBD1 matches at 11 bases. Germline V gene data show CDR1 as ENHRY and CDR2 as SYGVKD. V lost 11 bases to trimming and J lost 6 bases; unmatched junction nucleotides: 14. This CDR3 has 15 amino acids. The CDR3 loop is CAARGPGQGASEAFF. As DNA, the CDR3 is TGTGCCGCCAGAGGACCTGGACAGGGGGCTTCTGAAGCTTTCTTT.